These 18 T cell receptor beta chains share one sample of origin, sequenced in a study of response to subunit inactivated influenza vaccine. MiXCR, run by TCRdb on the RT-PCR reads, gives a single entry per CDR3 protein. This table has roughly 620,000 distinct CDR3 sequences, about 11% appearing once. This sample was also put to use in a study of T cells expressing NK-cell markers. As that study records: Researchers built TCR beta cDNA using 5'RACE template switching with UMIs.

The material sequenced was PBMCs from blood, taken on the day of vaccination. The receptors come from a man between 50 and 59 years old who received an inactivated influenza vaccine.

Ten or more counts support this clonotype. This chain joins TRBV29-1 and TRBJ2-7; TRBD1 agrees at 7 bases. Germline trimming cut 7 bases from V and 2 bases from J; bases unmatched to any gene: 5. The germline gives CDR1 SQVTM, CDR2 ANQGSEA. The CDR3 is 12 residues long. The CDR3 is CSGRDSTYEQYF. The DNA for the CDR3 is TGCAGCGGACGGGACAGTACCTACGAGCAGTACTTC.

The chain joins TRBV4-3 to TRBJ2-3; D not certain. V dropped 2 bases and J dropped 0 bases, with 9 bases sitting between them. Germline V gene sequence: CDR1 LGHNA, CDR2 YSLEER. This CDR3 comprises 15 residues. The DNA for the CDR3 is TGCGCCAGCAGCCAAATACTCTCTAGCACAGATACGCAGTATTTT. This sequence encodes CASSQILSSTDTQYF.

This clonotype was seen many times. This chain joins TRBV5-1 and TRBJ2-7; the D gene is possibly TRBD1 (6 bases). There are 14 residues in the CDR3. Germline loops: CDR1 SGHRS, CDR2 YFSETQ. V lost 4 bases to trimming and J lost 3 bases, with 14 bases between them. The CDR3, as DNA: TGCGCCAGCAGCGGTGGACAGACCTTCTACGAGCAGTACTTC. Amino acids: CASSGGQTFYEQYF.

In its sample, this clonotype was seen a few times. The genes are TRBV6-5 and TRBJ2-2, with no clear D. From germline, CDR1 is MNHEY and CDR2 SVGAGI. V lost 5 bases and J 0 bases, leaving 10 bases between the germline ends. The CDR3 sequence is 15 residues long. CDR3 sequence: CASSLTRANTGELFF. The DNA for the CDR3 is TGTGCCAGCAGTCTCACCCGAGCGAACACCGGGGAGCTGTTTTTT.

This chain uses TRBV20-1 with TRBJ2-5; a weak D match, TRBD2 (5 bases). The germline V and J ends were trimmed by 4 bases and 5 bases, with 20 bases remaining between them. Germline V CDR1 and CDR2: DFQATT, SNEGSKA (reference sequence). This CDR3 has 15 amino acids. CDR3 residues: CSATGKPYFIETQYF. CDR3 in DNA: TGCAGTGCTACCGGGAAACCTTATTTCATCGAGACCCAGTACTTC.

The CDR3, as DNA: TGCAGTGCTCCGGCGGGCAGGGATACGCAGTATTTT. Translated: CSAPAGRDTQYF. The chain has TRBV20-1 and TRBJ2-3; the D gene is possibly TRBD2 (5 bases). The CDR3 covers 12 residues. Per germline, CDR1 DFQATT and CDR2 SNEGSKA (reference sequence). V was shortened by 5 bases and J by 6 bases, with 12 bases between the two germline ends.

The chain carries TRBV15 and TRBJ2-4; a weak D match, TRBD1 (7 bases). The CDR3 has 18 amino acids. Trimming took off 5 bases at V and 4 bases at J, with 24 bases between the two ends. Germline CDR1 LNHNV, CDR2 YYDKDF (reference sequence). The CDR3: CATSGLIRNTGVKNIQYF. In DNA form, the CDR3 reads TGTGCCACCAGCGGACTAATCCGAAATACAGGGGTAAAAAACATTCAGTACTTC.

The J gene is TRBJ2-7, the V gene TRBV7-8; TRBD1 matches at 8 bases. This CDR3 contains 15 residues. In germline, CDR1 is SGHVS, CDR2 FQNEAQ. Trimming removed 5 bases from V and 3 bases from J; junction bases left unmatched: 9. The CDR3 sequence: CASSPHRGDNYEQYF. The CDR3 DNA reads TGTGCCAGCAGCCCCCACAGGGGGGATAACTACGAGCAGTACTTC.

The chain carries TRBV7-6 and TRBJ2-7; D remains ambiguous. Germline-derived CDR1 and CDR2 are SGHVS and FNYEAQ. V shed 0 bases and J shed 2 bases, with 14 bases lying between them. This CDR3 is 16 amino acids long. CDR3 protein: CASSLALRSTAYEQYF. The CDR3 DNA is TGTGCCAGCAGCTTAGCGCTGCGTTCGACCGCCTACGAGCAGTACTTC.

CDR3 residues: CASSPRQGDEKLFF. The CDR3 DNA sequence: TGCGCCAGCAGCCCCCGCCAGGGAGATGAAAAACTGTTTTTT. The gene calls are TRBV5-1 and TRBJ1-4, with a possible D match to TRBD1 (5 bases). The CDR3 spans 14 residues. Trimming stripped 4 bases from V and 6 bases from J, with 13 bases between. The germline V gene encodes CDR1 SGHRS and CDR2 YFSETQ.

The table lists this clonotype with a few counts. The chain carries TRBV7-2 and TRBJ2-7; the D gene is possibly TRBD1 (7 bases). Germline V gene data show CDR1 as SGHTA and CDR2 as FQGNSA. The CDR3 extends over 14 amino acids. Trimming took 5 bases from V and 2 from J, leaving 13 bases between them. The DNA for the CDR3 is TGTGCCAGCAGCCCCTTCAGGGGGGCCTACGAGCAGTACTTC. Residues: CASSPFRGAYEQYF.

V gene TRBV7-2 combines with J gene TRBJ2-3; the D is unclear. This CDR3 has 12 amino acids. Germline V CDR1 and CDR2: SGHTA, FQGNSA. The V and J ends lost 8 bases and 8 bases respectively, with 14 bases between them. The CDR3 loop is CASQSQRGTQYF. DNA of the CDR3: TGTGCCAGCCAATCACAGAGAGGTACGCAGTATTTT. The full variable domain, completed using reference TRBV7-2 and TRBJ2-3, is GAGVSQSPSNKVTEKGKDVELRCDPISGHTALYWYRQSLGQGLEFLIYFQGNSAPDKSGLPSDRFSAERTGGSVSTLTIQRTQQEDSAVYLCASQSQRGTQYFGPGTRLTVL.

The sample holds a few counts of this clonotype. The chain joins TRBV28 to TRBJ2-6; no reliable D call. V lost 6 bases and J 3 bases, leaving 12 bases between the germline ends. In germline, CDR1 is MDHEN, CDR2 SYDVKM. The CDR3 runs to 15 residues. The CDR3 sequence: CASSSLRLGANVLTF. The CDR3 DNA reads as TGTGCCAGCAGCAGCCTGAGGCTTGGGGCCAACGTCCTGACTTTC.

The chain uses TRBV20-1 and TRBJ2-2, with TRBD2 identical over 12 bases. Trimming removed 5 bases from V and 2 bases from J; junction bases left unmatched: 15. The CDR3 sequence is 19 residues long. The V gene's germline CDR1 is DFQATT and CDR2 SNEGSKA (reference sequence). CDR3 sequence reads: CSALPLGTSGGLNTGELFF. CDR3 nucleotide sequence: TGCAGTGCTCTTCCCCTCGGAACTAGCGGGGGGTTAAACACCGGGGAGCTGTTTTTT.

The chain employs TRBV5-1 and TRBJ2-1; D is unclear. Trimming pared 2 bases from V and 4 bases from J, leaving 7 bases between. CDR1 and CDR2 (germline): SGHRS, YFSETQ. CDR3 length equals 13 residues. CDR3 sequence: CASSFLSYNEQFF. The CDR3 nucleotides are TGCGCCAGCAGCTTCCTCTCTTACAATGAGCAGTTCTTC.

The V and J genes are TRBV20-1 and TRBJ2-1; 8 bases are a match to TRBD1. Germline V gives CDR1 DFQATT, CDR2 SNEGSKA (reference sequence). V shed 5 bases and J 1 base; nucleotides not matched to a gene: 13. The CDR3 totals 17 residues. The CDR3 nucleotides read TGCAGTGCTCAGGGGGCGCCCCCTCCCTTATCCTACAATGAGCAGTTCTTC. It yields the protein CSAQGAPPPLSYNEQFF.

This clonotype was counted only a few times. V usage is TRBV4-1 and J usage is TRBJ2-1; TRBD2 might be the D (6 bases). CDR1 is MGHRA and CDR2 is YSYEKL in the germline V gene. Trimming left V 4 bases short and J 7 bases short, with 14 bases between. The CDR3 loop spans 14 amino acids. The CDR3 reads CASSRSDGRNEQFF. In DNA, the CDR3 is TGCGCCAGCAGCCGCTCGGACGGGAGAAATGAGCAGTTCTTC.

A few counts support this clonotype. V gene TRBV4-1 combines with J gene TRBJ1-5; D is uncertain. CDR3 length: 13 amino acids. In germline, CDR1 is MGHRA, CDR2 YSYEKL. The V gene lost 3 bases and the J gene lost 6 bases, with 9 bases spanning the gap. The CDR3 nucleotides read TGCGCCAGCAGCCATCCAGGAGGTCAGCCCCAGCATTTT. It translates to CASSHPGGQPQHF.